Shown below are 27 T cell receptor beta chains from a single sample sequenced in a study of blood T cell repertoires in COVID-19. The repertoire was sequenced with immunoSEQ multiplex PCR; TCRdb's copy has only in-frame clones and lacks some. Altogether roughly 250,000 clones are present, 70% to 90% being singletons, with the ten largest covering about 1.6%. Sequencing used PBMCs or T cells enriched from blood (not recorded which). The receptors come from a woman in her fifties or sixties who had recovered from COVID-19.

The chain couples TRBV5-1 to TRBJ2-3; tentative D call: TRBD2 (5 bases). Trimming removed 2 bases from V and 5 bases from J, with 15 bases in between. The CDR3 is 15 amino acids. The germline gives CDR1 SGHRS, CDR2 YFSETQ. The CDR3 region is CASSFGLSEGDTQYF. The CDR3 DNA reads TGCGCCAGCAGCTTCGGCCTTAGCGAGGGAGATACGCAGTATTTT.

This chain uses TRBV27 with TRBJ1-4; D not certain. The CDR3 consists of 14 residues. Germline CDR1 MNHEY, CDR2 SMNVEV (reference sequence). Deletions cut 10 bases from V and 1 base from J, with 13 bases between. CDR3: CATRLAGTNEKLFF. The CDR3 DNA reads as TGTGCCACCCGGTTGGCAGGAACTAATGAAAAACTGTTTTTT.

The V gene is TRBV10-3, the J gene TRBJ2-2; possibly TRBD1 for D (5 bases). Germline V lookup: CDR1 ENHRY, CDR2 SYGVKD. The CDR3 has 13 amino acids. The V end lost 5 bases, the J end lost 2 bases, and 6 bases lay between the germline ends. The CDR3 DNA reads TGTGCCATCAGTAGGGGCAACACCGGGGAGCTGTTTTTT. Translating gives CAISRGNTGELFF.

The V and J genes are TRBV10-3 and TRBJ2-2; 11 nucleotides align to TRBD2. V lost 4 bases and J lost 0; bases outside the gene matches: 4. The germline V gene encodes CDR1 ENHRY and CDR2 SYGVKD. This CDR3 has 17 residues. DNA of the CDR3: TGTGCCATCAGTGTTGGACTAGCGGGCCCGAACACCGGGGAGCTGTTTTTT. This gives the protein CAISVGLAGPNTGELFF.

The chain has TRBV19 and TRBJ2-3, with 7 bases matching TRBD1. The CDR3 extends over 14 amino acids. The germline CDR1 and CDR2 sequences are LNHDA and SQIVND (reference sequence). With V trimmed by 2 bases and J by 8 bases, 7 bases remained unmatched. The CDR3 spells CASSIQGVLGTQYF. In DNA form, the CDR3 reads TGTGCCAGTAGTATACAGGGGGTGTTGGGTACGCAGTATTTT. The whole variable domain, filled in from reference TRBV19 and TRBJ2-3, reads DGGITQSPKYLFRKEGQNVTLSCEQNLNHDAMYWYRQDPGQGLRLIYYSQIVNDFQKGDIAEGYSVSREKKESFPLTVTSAQKNPTAFYLCASSIQGVLGTQYFGPGTRLTVL.

This clone was picked up a small number of times. This rearrangement joins TRBV28 to TRBJ2-7; TRBD2 matches at 11 bases. J gave up 2 bases and V 6 bases, and 9 bases lay outside the gene matches. The CDR3 is made up of 16 amino acids. The germline CDR1 and CDR2 sequences are MDHEN and SYDVKM. The CDR3 reads CASRQSLAGGPYEQYF. CDR3 bases: TGTGCCAGCAGGCAAAGTCTAGCGGGAGGACCCTACGAGCAGTACTTC.

A single count supports this clone. The chain combines TRBV27 with TRBJ1-4, with 7 bases lining up with TRBD1. V was pared by 6 bases and J by 1 base, with 2 bases of the junction left unmatched. Germline V gene lookup returns CDR1 MNHEY and CDR2 SMNVEV (reference sequence). The CDR3 spans 14 residues. Here the CDR3 reads CASSRQGTNEKLFF. The CDR3 region has the DNA TGTGCCAGCAGCCGACAGGGAACTAATGAAAAACTGTTTTTT.

The chain combines TRBV3-1 (or the pseudogene TRBV3-2) with TRBJ2-5, with TRBD1 identical over 8 bases. Germline V gene lookup returns CDR1 LGHDT and CDR2 YNNKEL (reference sequence). This CDR3 region has 14 residues. Trimming removed 4 bases from V and 5 bases from J; junction bases left unmatched: 6. CDR3 protein: CASSLAGGEETQYF. CDR3 sequence (DNA): TGTGCCAGCAGCCTAGCAGGGGGCGAGGAGACCCAGTACTTC.

The chain couples TRBV18 to TRBJ2-4, with 10 bases matching TRBD1. V lost 0 bases and J lost 0; bases outside the gene matches: 5. The germline V gene has CDR1 KGHSH and CDR2 LQKENI. CDR3 size: 18 residues. The CDR3 bases are TGTGCCAGCTCACCACCGACAGGGGGCCTTATAGCCAAAAACATTCAGTACTTC. Translation gives CASSPPTGGLIAKNIQYF.

The chain has TRBV27 and TRBJ1-1; D remains ambiguous. Trimming cost V 2 bases and J 5 bases, with 15 bases left between them. Looked up from germline, CDR1 is MNHEY and CDR2 is SMNVEV (reference sequence). CDR3 length equals 15 residues. This CDR3 is CASSLVGGGWTEAFF. DNA of the CDR3: TGTGCCAGCAGTTTAGTAGGAGGAGGATGGACTGAAGCTTTCTTT.

V and J are TRBV18 and TRBJ2-7; TRBD1 might be the D (7 bases). CDR1 and CDR2 from the germline V gene are KGHSH and LQKENI. The ends were cut back, 6 bases at V and 4 bases at J, with 22 bases in the middle. CDR3 length: 16 residues. The CDR3 reads CASSQNGGTEHYEQYF. DNA for the CDR3: TGTGCCAGCTCTCAAAATGGGGGGACAGAGCATTACGAGCAGTACTTC.

The chain combines TRBV27 with TRBJ1-1; unclear D gene. Trimming took off 3 bases at V and 8 bases at J, with 13 bases between the two ends. The CDR3 totals 13 residues. CDR1 MNHEY and CDR2 SMNVEV come from the germline V gene (reference sequence). CDR3 DNA: TGTGCCAGCAGTTTCGGGAACATGGTCGAAGCTTTCTTT. Encoded protein: CASSFGNMVEAFF.

A word on this clone: The same CDR3 also results from other DNA sequences found in this sample. The chain uses TRBV2 and TRBJ1-1; 7 bases match TRBD1. J was trimmed by 2 bases and V by 4 bases; bases with no gene match: 4. CDR1 is SNHLY, CDR2 FYNNEI, per germline. CDR3 length: 14 amino acids. The CDR3 coding sequence is TGTGCCAGCAGTGTGGACAGGACCAACACTGAAGCTTTCTTT. It codes for CASSVDRTNTEAFF. The variable domain in full, with the rest retrieved from reference TRBV2 and TRBJ1-1, is EPEVTQTPSHQVTQMGQEVILRCVPISNHLYFYWYRQILGQKVEFLVSFYNNEISEKSEIFDDQFSVERPDGSNFTLKIRSTKLEDSAMYFCASSVDRTNTEAFFGQGTRLTVV.

CDR3 sequence reads: CASSQLNGYSGNTIYF. DNA of the CDR3: TGTGCCAGCAGCCAACTAAACGGGTACTCTGGAAACACCATATATTTT. The V gene is TRBV14, the J gene TRBJ1-3; no definite D call. The CDR3 has 16 amino acids. Germline V gene sequence: CDR1 SGHDN, CDR2 FVKESK. Trimming pared 2 bases from V and 0 bases from J, leaving 11 bases between. The full variable domain, rest sourced from reference TRBV14 and TRBJ1-3, is EAGVTQFPSHSVIEKGQTVTLRCDPISGHDNLYWYRRVMGKEIKFLLHFVKESKQDESGMPNNRFLAERTGGTYSTLKVQPAELEDSGVYFCASSQLNGYSGNTIYFGEGSWLTVV.

On this clone: A much bigger clone sits one base away, suggesting this may be a read error. Different DNA sequences within this sample yield the same CDR3. The chain uses TRBV4-1 and TRBJ2-1; D is perhaps TRBD2 (5 bases). V was trimmed by 0 bases and J by 13 bases, leaving 19 bases between them. CDR1 and CDR2 from the germline V gene are MGHRA and YSYEKL. CDR3 length: 15 residues. CDR3 in amino acids: CASSQDKAASGEQFF. The CDR3 coding sequence is TGCGCCAGCAGCCAAGACAAGGCCGCGAGCGGTGAACAGTTCTTC.

The chain couples TRBV5-1 to TRBJ2-7; D remains unclear. This CDR3 is built from 15 residues. V was clipped by 0 bases and J by 0 bases, with 10 bases between them. The germline V gene encodes CDR1 SGHRS and CDR2 YFSETQ. The CDR3 loop is CASSLGPSSSYEQYF. In nucleotides, the CDR3 is TGCGCCAGCAGCTTGGGGCCTTCCAGCTCCTACGAGCAGTACTTC.

This chain links TRBV27 with TRBJ1-2; D may be TRBD1 (5 bases). The ends were cut back, 5 bases at V and 0 bases at J, with 10 bases in the middle. This CDR3 has 14 residues. From germline, CDR1 is MNHEY and CDR2 SMNVEV (reference sequence). Here the CDR3 DNA reads TGTGCCAGCAGTCGAGAACAGGCTAACTATGGCTACACCTTC. The encoded protein is CASSREQANYGYTF.

The chain couples TRBV28 to TRBJ1-1, with a tentative D call TRBD1 (6 bases). The CDR3 contains 14 residues. Germline V gene sequence: CDR1 MDHEN, CDR2 SYDVKM. Trimming cost V 6 bases and J 4 bases, with 15 bases left between them. For the CDR3, the DNA is TGTGCCAGCAGCAGGACAGTTATAGGCACTGAAGCTTTCTTT. It is translated as CASSRTVIGTEAFF.

This chain uses TRBV6-1 with TRBJ2-3; 8 bases match TRBD2. This CDR3 spans 16 amino acids. V trimming: 1 base; J trimming: 1 base; junction bases outside the gene matches: 4. The germline V gene has CDR1 MNHNS and CDR2 SASEGT. CDR3 nucleotides: TGTGCCAGCAGTGAAGTTGCAGCGGGGGGCACAGATACGCAGTATTTT. Protein: CASSEVAAGGTDTQYF.

This chain uses TRBV19 with TRBJ2-6; 7 nucleotides match TRBD1. Per germline, CDR1 LNHDA and CDR2 SQIVND (reference sequence). This CDR3 region has 19 residues. The ends lost 3 bases at V and 0 bases at J; junction bases unmatched: 11. The CDR3 nucleotides are TGTGCCAGTAGTATGGTTATGGGACAGAGAGACTCTGGGGCCAACGTCCTGACTTTC. This gives the protein CASSMVMGQRDSGANVLTF.

The chain combines TRBV28 with TRBJ1-5; D gene unclear. The CDR3 length is 12 residues. Germline loops: CDR1 MDHEN, CDR2 SYDVKM. V dropped 11 bases and J dropped 7 bases, with 15 bases sitting between them. CDR3 residues: CASRRAGQPQHF. DNA for the CDR3: TGTGCCTCCAGGAGGGCTGGGCAGCCCCAGCATTTT.

The table lists this clone with a few counts. The chain recombines TRBV7-9 with TRBJ2-2, with 13 positions matching TRBD2. The CDR3 covers 16 residues. CDR1 is SEHNR, CDR2 FQNEAQ, per germline (reference sequence). V shed 5 bases and J 5 bases; nucleotides not matched to a gene: 5. As DNA, the CDR3 is TGTGCCAGCAGCCCTCCGGGACTAGCGGGAACCGGGGAGCTGTTTTTT. Protein sequence: CASSPPGLAGTGELFF.

The V gene is TRBV9, the J gene TRBJ2-1, with TRBD2 matching 8 bases. The V gene end was trimmed by 3 bases and the J gene end by 6 bases; junction bases not matched to a gene: 5. This CDR3 region has 14 residues. The germline V gene has CDR1 SGDLS and CDR2 YYNGEE. This CDR3 is CASSDTAGVNEQFF. The DNA of the CDR3 is TGTGCCAGCAGCGATACAGCGGGGGTCAATGAGCAGTTCTTC.

The chain links TRBV5-4 to TRBJ2-7; a weak D match, TRBD2 (5 bases). With 5 bases removed from V and 0 bases from J, the gap between germline ends came to 15 bases. The CDR3 runs 15 residues. Germline V CDR1 and CDR2: SGHNT, YYREEE (reference sequence). The CDR3 DNA sequence: TGTGCCAGCAGGGAACAGCGTGGGAGCTCCTACGAGCAGTACTTC. It encodes CASREQRGSSYEQYF.

Only a few counts were recorded for this clone. The chain employs TRBV2 and TRBJ2-1, with TRBD2 matching 14 bases. CDR1 and CDR2 (germline): SNHLY, FYNNEI. The CDR3 length is 15 residues. After removal of 6 bases from V and 10 bases from J, the junction contained 8 bases not matched to a gene. CDR3 sequence reads: CASRPPGLAGDEQFF. Here the CDR3 DNA reads TGTGCCAGCAGGCCACCGGGACTAGCGGGAGACGAGCAGTTCTTC.

The chain uses TRBV20-1 and TRBJ1-2, with a weak D call TRBD1 (6 bases). The CDR3 has 15 residues. CDR1 and CDR2 (germline): DFQATT, SNEGSKA (reference sequence). Trimming shortened V by 3 bases and J by 5 bases, and 19 bases separated the two germline ends. This CDR3 is CSASLPYRDGYGYTF. In nucleotides, the CDR3 is TGCAGTGCTAGTCTCCCCTACAGGGATGGATATGGCTACACCTTC.

In this sample, this clone turned up once. The chain links TRBV30 to TRBJ1-5; possibly TRBD1 for D (6 bases). This CDR3 region has 13 residues. The V and J ends lost 5 bases and 7 bases respectively, with 15 bases between them. CDR1 and CDR2 from the germline V gene are GTSNPN and SVGIG (reference sequence). The CDR3 reads CAWGKTGTQPQHF. DNA for the CDR3: TGTGCCTGGGGAAAGACAGGCACCCAGCCCCAGCATTTT.